This T cell receptor beta chain is drawn from a study of T cells in tuberculosis. At the level of the study: IGRA-negative adolescents, IGRA-positive adolescents with latent tuberculosis and adults with active tuberculosis formed this South African cohort.

Method: immunoSEQ multiplex PCR; TCRdb's copy keeps in-frame clones and lacks some. Of around 38,000 clones in the sample, about 94% were seen once. This CDR3 has 16 amino acids. V was cut by 0 bases and J by 0 bases, with 10 bases left in between. Germline values: CDR1 SGHDT, CDR2 YYEEEE. The sequencing input was PBMCs. The receptor was derived from a donor aged 5-35 years with latent tuberculosis or without tuberculosis infection. The J gene is TRBJ1-5, the V gene TRBV5-6; D not resolved. The CDR3 DNA is TGTGCCAGCAGCTTGGCATCCTTCTATAGCAATCAGCCCCAGCATTTT. It codes for CASSLASFYSNQPQHF.